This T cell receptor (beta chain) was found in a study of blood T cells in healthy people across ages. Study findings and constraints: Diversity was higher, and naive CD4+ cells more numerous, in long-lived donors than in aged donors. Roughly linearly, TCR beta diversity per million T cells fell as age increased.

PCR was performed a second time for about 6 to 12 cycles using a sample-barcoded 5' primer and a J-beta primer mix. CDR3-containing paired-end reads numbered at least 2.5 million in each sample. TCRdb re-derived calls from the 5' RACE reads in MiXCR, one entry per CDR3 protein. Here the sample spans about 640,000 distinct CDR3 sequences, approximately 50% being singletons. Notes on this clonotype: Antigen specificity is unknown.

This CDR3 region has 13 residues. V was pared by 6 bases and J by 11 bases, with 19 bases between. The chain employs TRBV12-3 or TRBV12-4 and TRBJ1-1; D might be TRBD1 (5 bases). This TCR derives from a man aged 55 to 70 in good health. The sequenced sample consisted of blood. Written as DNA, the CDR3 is TGTGCCAGCAGCCCGAGGGACGGGGGAGGGGCTTTCTTT. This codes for CASSPRDGGGAFF.